The 13 T cell receptor beta chains below come from one sample, sequenced in a study of cytomegalovirus exposure and HLA in healthy donors. The PCR employed 60 Vbeta primers together with 13 Jbeta primers. Sequenced by immunoSEQ multiplex PCR; TCRdb stores in-frame clones only, minus some. The sample yields roughly 200,000 clones, 75% to 80% seen once. The source material was PBMCs. The receptors derive from a female donor in good health and CMV-seronegative.

There are a few counts of this clone. The genes are TRBV5-6 and TRBJ2-5; D gene unclear. With 5 bases removed from V and 0 bases from J, the gap between germline ends came to 11 bases. There are 14 residues in the CDR3. The germline gives CDR1 SGHDT, CDR2 YYEEEE. The CDR3 DNA reads as TGTGCCAGCAGGGCCGACTTGTACCAAGAGACCCAGTACTTC. It yields the protein CASRADLYQETQYF.

The rearrangement joins TRBV9 to TRBJ2-2; tentatively, D is TRBD2 (6 bases). Per germline, CDR1 SGDLS and CDR2 YYNGEE. This CDR3 has 16 amino acids. Between the trimmed V and J ends, which lost 4 bases and 3 bases, there was a span of 16 bases. In nucleotides, the CDR3 is TGTGCCAGCAGCCCTAGCGTTGGGCAGCACACCGGGGAGCTGTTTTTT. It is translated as CASSPSVGQHTGELFF.

The genes are TRBV9 and TRBJ2-1, with a tentative D call TRBD2 (5 bases). Germline CDR1 SGDLS, CDR2 YYNGEE. The CDR3 has 16 residues. V gave up 2 bases and J gave up 3 bases, with 15 bases separating them. As DNA, the CDR3 is TGTGCCAGCAGCGTTAGCCCCGAGACTATCTACAATGAGCAGTTCTTC. Its protein is CASSVSPETIYNEQFF.

This chain uses TRBV30 with TRBJ2-1; a weak D match, TRBD2 (6 bases). Germline V CDR1 and CDR2: GTSNPN, SVGIG (reference sequence). V was cut by 0 bases and J by 7 bases, with 10 bases left in between. The CDR3 consists of 13 residues. CDR3 sequence reads: CAWSVRGSNEQFF. The CDR3 DNA reads as TGTGCCTGGAGTGTACGGGGGTCAAATGAGCAGTTCTTC.

This sequence joins TRBV10-3 and TRBJ2-1; possible D gene TRBD2, 6 bases. CDR3 length: 15 amino acids. The germline V gene encodes CDR1 ENHRY and CDR2 SYGVKD. Deletions cut 0 bases from V and 6 bases from J, with 12 bases between. The chain's CDR3 is CAISESPAGSNEQFF. CDR3 coding DNA: TGTGCCATCAGTGAGTCTCCAGCGGGCAGCAATGAGCAGTTCTTC.

The CDR3 protein is CASSKLGNEQFF. CDR3 bases: TGTGCCAGCAGTAAGCTAGGCAATGAGCAGTTCTTC. The chain recombines TRBV27 with TRBJ2-1; D is unclear. The CDR3 is 12 residues long. Germline V gene sequence: CDR1 MNHEY, CDR2 SMNVEV (reference sequence). Trimming pared 5 bases from V and 6 bases from J, leaving 8 bases between.

The chain couples TRBV28 to TRBJ2-7; D ambiguous. CDR1 MDHEN and CDR2 SYDVKM come from the germline V gene. The CDR3 runs 14 residues. V lost 4 bases and J 1 base, leaving 11 bases between the germline ends. CDR3 sequence: CASSSGWLSYEQYF. The CDR3 DNA follows: TGTGCCAGCAGTTCGGGTTGGCTGTCCTACGAGCAGTACTTC.

The chain combines TRBV6-6 with TRBJ1-4, with D unclear. This CDR3 is built from 14 residues. V lost 7 bases, J lost 7 bases, and 16 bases lay in between. Germline CDR1 and CDR2: MNHNY and SVGAGI (reference sequence). This chain's CDR3 is CASTLTRGSEKLFF. The DNA for the CDR3 is TGTGCCAGCACCCTGACCAGAGGAAGTGAAAAACTGTTTTTT.

A single count supports this clone. This rearrangement joins TRBV7-9 to TRBJ2-5, with 10 bases aligning to TRBD2. CDR1 is SEHNR, CDR2 FQNEAQ, per germline (reference sequence). J lost 5 bases, V lost 1 base, and 10 bases had no gene match. CDR3 length equals 17 residues. The CDR3 sequence: CASSLGVSGGSLETQYF. CDR3 nucleotides: TGTGCCAGCAGCTTAGGGGTTAGCGGGGGGTCCTTGGAGACCCAGTACTTC.

Regarding this clone: A junction boundary mismatches the germline segment, possibly from a read error. V gene TRBV7-7 combines with J gene TRBJ2-5; D is perhaps TRBD1 (5 bases). The V gene's germline CDR1 is SSHAT and CDR2 FNYEAQ (reference sequence). The CDR3 runs to 15 residues. CDR3 region: CASSLWVGPQETQYF. Here the CDR3 DNA reads TGTGCTAGCAGCTTATGGGTGGGGCCTCAAGAGACCCAGTACTTC.

This clone was seen a handful of times. The rearrangement links TRBV7-6 to TRBJ2-3; no definite D call. V was shortened by 3 bases and J by 2 bases, with 9 bases between the two germline ends. CDR1 is SGHVS, CDR2 FNYEAQ, per germline. CDR3 length: 14 amino acids. The CDR3 reads CASSFGQFTDTQYF. CDR3 nucleotides: TGTGCCAGCAGCTTTGGGCAGTTCACAGATACGCAGTATTTT.

Note on this clone: The sample contains more than one DNA sequence encoding this CDR3. The genes are TRBV7-9 and TRBJ2-1; 9 bases are shared with TRBD2. Germline V gives CDR1 SEHNR, CDR2 FQNEAQ (reference sequence). V trimming: 2 bases; J trimming: 4 bases; junction bases outside the gene matches: 6. The CDR3 runs 16 residues. The CDR3 bases are TGTGCCAGCAGCTTAAGTTTAGCGGGAGCTTACAATGAGCAGTTCTTC. Amino acid sequence: CASSLSLAGAYNEQFF.

The rearrangement links TRBV13 to TRBJ2-3; the D gene is possibly TRBD2 (6 bases). CDR3 length: 16 residues. Germline assignment: CDR1 PRHDT and CDR2 FYEKMQ (reference sequence). The V gene lost 5 bases and the J gene lost 0 bases, with 15 bases spanning the gap. DNA for the CDR3: TGTGCCAGCAGCCTTTATATAGCGGCTAGCACAGATACGCAGTATTTT. This encodes CASSLYIAASTDTQYF.